These 20 T cell receptor beta chains originate from one sample sequenced in a study of T cell repertoires in cytomegalovirus infection. Via MiXCR, TCRdb re-called the reads, giving one row per CDR3 protein. The sample contains 450,000 to 550,000 distinct CDR3 sequences, about 15% of which appear only once. The sample comprised CD8+ T cells from PBMCs. These receptors were collected from a human donor in good health (CMV status not recorded). Some clones in this sample may be carry-over from other donors' samples.

This clonotype was observed a handful of times. The chain couples TRBV19 to TRBJ2-7; 9 bases match TRBD2. CDR3 length: 14 residues. Germline loops: CDR1 LNHDA, CDR2 SQIVND (reference sequence). Trimming removed 5 bases from V and 4 bases from J; junction bases left unmatched: 6. Here the CDR3 reads CASSSTTSGYEQYF. CDR3 DNA: TGTGCCAGTAGTTCAACGACTAGCGGTTACGAGCAGTACTTC.

V usage is TRBV6-9 and J usage is TRBJ2-5, with D possibly being TRBD1 (5 bases). CDR3 length: 16 amino acids. Per the germline V gene, CDR1 is MNHGY and CDR2 is SVAAGI. V lost 6 bases and J 4 bases, leaving 21 bases between the germline ends. Here the CDR3 DNA reads TGTGCCAGCAGCCTAACCGGACACCCCGTCGGAGAGACCCAGTACTTC. It encodes CASSLTGHPVGETQYF.

The sample holds many counts of this clonotype. The chain uses TRBV27 and TRBJ2-7; 7 bases are shared with TRBD2. Germline V gene sequence: CDR1 MNHEY, CDR2 SMNVEV (reference sequence). This CDR3 contains 14 residues. V trimming: 5 bases; J trimming: 3 bases; junction bases outside the gene matches: 7. The CDR3 here is CASSLRGVNYEQYF. CDR3 DNA sequence: TGTGCCAGCAGTCTCCGGGGGGTGAACTACGAGCAGTACTTC.

Concerning this clonotype: One junction end does not reproduce the germline sequence, and a read error may be involved. The CDR3 nucleotides are TGTGCCAGTAGCCCCGGGATAGCGGCTAGCATAGATACGCAGTATTTT. Its protein product is CASSPGIAASIDTQYF. This chain uses TRBV19 with TRBJ2-3, with D possibly being TRBD2 (6 bases). The CDR3 consists of 16 residues. Germline V CDR1 and CDR2: LNHDA, SQIVND (reference sequence).

This clonotype was detected many times. The genes are TRBV12-3 or TRBV12-4 and TRBJ2-2, with 7 bases aligning to TRBD1. The length of the CDR3 is 15 residues. V dropped 7 bases and J dropped 3; count of bases not matched to a gene: 8. CDR3 bases: TGTGCCAGCACCTTCGGGACAGTAGACACCGGGGAGCTGTTTTTT. Its translation: CASTFGTVDTGELFF.

This clonotype appeared many times. The chain joins TRBV6-6 to TRBJ2-3; D is perhaps TRBD1 (6 bases). This CDR3 comprises 17 residues. Trimming stripped 0 bases from V and 0 bases from J, with 13 bases between. Germline V gene sequence: CDR1 MNHNY, CDR2 SVGAGI (reference sequence). The CDR3 bases are TGTGCCAGCAGTTACTCGACGGACAGCCTAAGCACAGATACGCAGTATTTT. The encoded protein is CASSYSTDSLSTDTQYF.

V gene TRBV28 combines with J gene TRBJ2-7, with unresolved D. The CDR3 is 14 amino acids. Germline values: CDR1 MDHEN, CDR2 SYDVKM. The V end was cut by 7 bases, the J end by 5 bases, with 18 bases between. Here the CDR3 DNA reads TGTGCCAGCACCCCCCAATATGACAACCACGAGCAGTACTTC. Translated, it gives CASTPQYDNHEQYF.

This clonotype was counted a few times. The rearrangement links TRBV20-1 to TRBJ1-1; D unresolved. The CDR3 extends over 14 amino acids. V shed 5 bases and J shed 5 bases, with 18 bases lying between them. Looked up from germline, CDR1 is DFQATT and CDR2 is SNEGSKA (reference sequence). CDR3 bases: TGCAGTGCTTCCATTCGAGGAAAGGGTACTGAAGCTTTCTTT. It codes for CSASIRGKGTEAFF.

This chain joins TRBV5-6 and TRBJ2-5; 7 bases are a match to TRBD1. The trim removed 4 bases at V and 5 bases at J, leaving 11 bases unmatched. CDR1 SGHDT and CDR2 YYEEEE come from the germline V gene. The CDR3 runs to 15 residues. In DNA, the CDR3 is TGTGCCAGCAGCGGTACGACAGGGTTTGCGGAGACCCAGTACTTC. Translated: CASSGTTGFAETQYF. The full variable domain, completed using reference TRBV5-6 and TRBJ2-5, is DAGVTQSPTHLIKTRGQQVTLRCSPKSGHDTVSWYQQALGQGPQFIFQYYEEEERQRGNFPDRFSGHQFPNYSSELNVNALLLGDSALYLCASSGTTGFAETQYFGPGTRLLVL.

The chain joins TRBV4-1 to TRBJ2-1; 9 nucleotides match TRBD2. The CDR3 is 21 residues long. J was trimmed by 0 bases and V by 0 bases; bases with no gene match: 15. Germline CDR1 reads MGHRA; CDR2 reads YSYEKL. DNA for the CDR3: TGCGCCAGCAGCCAAGAAGGCGCTAGCGGGATCAGAAGTAGCTCCTACAATGAGCAGTTCTTC. The encoded protein is CASSQEGASGIRSSSYNEQFF.

The V call is TRBV3-1, the J call TRBJ2-3; 11 bases line up with TRBD2. Germline CDR1 LGHDT, CDR2 YNNKEL (reference sequence). The CDR3 has 17 residues. V lost 3 bases and J lost 0; bases outside the gene matches: 5. The CDR3 protein is CASSHMTSGISTDTQYF. The CDR3 coding sequence is TGTGCCAGCAGCCATATGACTAGCGGGATTAGCACAGATACGCAGTATTTT.

The table lists this clonotype with a few counts. The V call is TRBV5-5, the J call TRBJ2-7, with 8 bases fitting TRBD1. V was pared by 4 bases and J by 3 bases, with 6 bases of the junction left unmatched. CDR3 length: 14 residues. The germline CDR1 and CDR2 sequences are SGHKS and YYEKEE (reference sequence). The CDR3 DNA reads as TGTGCCAGCAGCCCGACAGGGGCCAGCTACGAGCAGTACTTC. Translating gives CASSPTGASYEQYF.

This chain joins TRBV5-4 and TRBJ2-4; 12 bases match TRBD2. V gave up 2 bases and J gave up 3 bases; unmatched junction bases: 9. The CDR3 runs 18 residues. Germline assignment: CDR1 SGHNT and CDR2 YYREEE (reference sequence). The CDR3 DNA sequence: TGTGCCAGCAGCTTTCGGCTAGCGGGAGGGCCGGTCAAAAACATTCAGTACTTC. Translating it yields CASSFRLAGGPVKNIQYF.

In this sample, this clonotype turned up many times. The chain carries TRBV27 and TRBJ2-3; a weak D match, TRBD2 (5 bases). The germline gives CDR1 MNHEY, CDR2 SMNVEV (reference sequence). Trimming pared 6 bases from V and 3 bases from J, leaving 13 bases between. The CDR3 runs 14 residues. CDR3 sequence: CASSRAADTDTQYF. The CDR3 DNA follows: TGTGCCAGCAGCAGAGCGGCGGATACAGATACGCAGTATTTT.

A few counts support this clonotype. The chain employs TRBV19 and TRBJ1-1; 10 bases line up with TRBD1. Germline-derived CDR1 and CDR2 are LNHDA and SQIVND (reference sequence). This CDR3 spans 15 amino acids. Unmatched junction bases numbered 6, after V lost 4 bases and J lost 4 bases. The CDR3 bases are TGTGCCAGTAGTACTGACAGGGGGCTTTTCACTGAAGCTTTCTTT. Its translation: CASSTDRGLFTEAFF.

In regard to this clonotype: One base away lies a much larger clone, so this may be a sequencing read error. The V and J genes are TRBV5-1 and TRBJ2-6, with D hard to call. Germline loops: CDR1 SGHRS, CDR2 YFSETQ. This CDR3 is 17 amino acids long. CDR3 sequence: CASSLAGQSSGVNVLTF. DNA of the CDR3: TGCGCCAGCAGCTTGGCCGGGCAGAGCTCTGGGGTCAACGTCCTGACTTTC.

The V gene is TRBV5-6, the J gene TRBJ1-1; no clear D gene. The germline gives CDR1 SGHDT, CDR2 YYEEEE. The CDR3 consists of 14 residues. V was shortened by 4 bases and J by 5 bases, with 15 bases between the two germline ends. The CDR3 spells CASSPGGKETEAFF. As DNA, the CDR3 is TGTGCCAGCAGCCCTGGTGGCAAGGAGACTGAAGCTTTCTTT.

The rearrangement uses TRBV15 and TRBJ2-3; perhaps TRBD1 as D (5 bases). With 4 bases removed from V and 5 bases from J, the gap between germline ends came to 22 bases. The length of the CDR3 is 17 residues. Germline V CDR1 and CDR2: LNHNV, YYDKDF (reference sequence). CDR3 protein: CATSTRAHPTNRDTQYF. CDR3 in DNA: TGTGCCACCAGCACCAGGGCGCATCCTACAAACCGAGATACGCAGTATTTT.

This clonotype has ten or more counts. The CDR3 protein is CASSSRQDSNQPQHF. The CDR3, as DNA: TGTGCCAGCAGCTCCCGACAGGATAGCAATCAGCCCCAGCATTTT. This chain links TRBV6-5 with TRBJ1-5; D is possibly TRBD1 (6 bases). This CDR3 contains 15 residues. The germline V gene encodes CDR1 MNHEY and CDR2 SVGAGI. Trimming shortened V by 6 bases and J by 0 bases, and 12 bases separated the two germline ends.

The table lists this clonotype with a count of one. One junction end does not reproduce the germline sequence, and a read error may be involved. This chain connects TRBV29-1 to TRBJ2-2, with 9 bases matching TRBD2. In germline, CDR1 is SQVTM, CDR2 ANQGSEA. The CDR3 spans 14 residues. DNA of the CDR3: TGCAGCGTTGACAACGCGGGAGGGGCCGGGGTGCTGTTTTTT. Its translation is CSVDNAGGAGVLFF.